These T cell receptor beta chains were read from a single sample in a study of graft-versus-host responses after intestinal transplantation. TCRdb's table, derived via immunoSEQ multiplex PCR, lists solely in-frame clones and lacks some. This sample has about 73,000 clones; 90% occur once, and the top ten carry less than 4.5%. Antigens for these TCRs are unknown. Here the sequenced sample was unstimulated CD8+ T cells sorted from spleen or lymph node cells, taken before transplant. The receptors here all came from a human donor who was the organ donor for an intestinal transplant. The CDR3 runs from the conserved cysteine through the conserved F or W. D genes are given only for firm matches. Clone size is shown for a subset of rows, as once, few, many or a class of expanded clone.

DNA	CDR3	V	J	D	size
TGTGCCAGCAGCCAAGAGGAGAGGGCAACTATCTATGGCTACACCTTC	CASSQEERATIYGYTF	TRBV4-2	TRBJ1-2	.	.
TGTGCCAGCAGTTACGCAAGAACGGCGGATTCACCCCTCCACTTT	CASSYARTADSPLHF	TRBV6-5	TRBJ1-6	.	once
TGTGCCAGCAGCTTTGAACGGTACTCTGGAAACACCATATATTTT	CASSFERYSGNTIYF	TRBV7-9	TRBJ1-3	.	.
TGTGCCAGCAGCTTGAGGGGTTACAATCAGCCCCAGCATTTT	CASSLRGYNQPQHF	TRBV5-6	TRBJ1-5	.	.
TGTGCCAGCAGCCGAAATCGACTAGCGGGTGACTTAGGTGAGCAGTTCTTC	CASSRNRLAGDLGEQFF	TRBV11-1	TRBJ2-1	TRBD2	.
TGTGCCATCAGCCCTGGGACAGGGGGCACAGATACGCAGTATTTT	CAISPGTGGTDTQYF	TRBV10-3	TRBJ2-3	TRBD1	few
TGTGCCAGCAGTTCCGAGCGGGACAGGGGGAACACTGAAGCTTTCTTT	CASSSERDRGNTEAFF	TRBV28	TRBJ1-1	TRBD1	.
TGCAGCGGATCGACGGAGGCTTTCGACACTGAAGCTTTCTTT	CSGSTEAFDTEAFF	TRBV29-1	TRBJ1-1	.	.
TGTGCCAGCTCACATCCGGGACAGTCAATAAACTATGGCTACACCTTC	CASSHPGQSINYGYTF	TRBV18	TRBJ1-2	TRBD1	.
TGCAGCGCTGTGGGGGGAGCCGGGGAGCTGTTTTTT	CSAVGGAGELFF	TRBV29-1	TRBJ2-2	.	.
TGTGCCAGCAGTTTATACGGGGAGTACACCGGGGAGCTGTTTTTT	CASSLYGEYTGELFF	TRBV28	TRBJ2-2	.	.
TGTGCCAGCACTTCCGGGGAGCTGTTTTTT	CASTSGELFF	TRBV6-1	TRBJ2-2	.	.
TGTGCCAGCAGCCCCGGGGGTCAAGAGACCCAGTACTTC	CASSPGGQETQYF	TRBV7-8	TRBJ2-5	.	.
TGCGCCAGCACCTTTTGGGACACCTTCAATGAGCAGTTCTTC	CASTFWDTFNEQFF	TRBV5-1	TRBJ2-1	.	.
TGTGCCAGTAGCATGGGGGGGGCAGCTGAAGCTTTCTTT	CASSMGGAAEAFF	TRBV19	TRBJ1-1	.	.
TGCGCCAGCAGCCAAGATGAGACAGGCTTTAGCAATCAGCCCCAGCATTTT	CASSQDETGFSNQPQHF	TRBV4-1	TRBJ1-5	.	once
TGTGCCAGCAGCCCCCCCGGGGGGCGGCAGGGCGATGAGCAGTTCTTC	CASSPPGGRQGDEQFF	TRBV4-2	TRBJ2-1	.	once
TGTGCCAGCTCACCCACAGGCGGGGCAACTAATGAAAAACTGTTTTTT	CASSPTGGATNEKLFF	TRBV18	TRBJ1-4	.	.
TGTGCCAGCAGTGTTTTGGGGCGTACTGAAGCTTTCTTT	CASSVLGRTEAFF	TRBV6-1	TRBJ1-1	.	.
TGTGCCAGCAGCATCCGGGACAGGGTTACAGATACGCAGTATTTT	CASSIRDRVTDTQYF	TRBV5-5	TRBJ2-3	TRBD1	.
TGTGCCAGCAGTTTAGTAGCGGGGGGGCTCAATGAGCAGTTCTTC	CASSLVAGGLNEQFF	TRBV27	TRBJ2-1	TRBD2	.
TGTGCCAGCAGCCAAGACACCGGGTCCGGTCAGCCCCAGCATTTT	CASSQDTGSGQPQHF	TRBV4-2	TRBJ1-5	.	.
TGTGCCAGTAGTTCTGGGGACAGTAATACGCAGTATTTT	CASSSGDSNTQYF	TRBV19	TRBJ2-3	TRBD1	.
TGCGCCAGCAGCCAAGGGATCCGGGGGAATGAAAAACTGTTTTTT	CASSQGIRGNEKLFF	TRBV4-3	TRBJ1-4	.	few
TGTGCCAGCAGTTTACTAAACAGGGCAGGGCCTAATTCACCCCTCCACTTT	CASSLLNRAGPNSPLHF	TRBV28	TRBJ1-6	.	.
TGTGCCAGCAGTGTGGAGGATAATCAGCCCCAGCATTTT	CASSVEDNQPQHF	TRBV2	TRBJ1-5	.	.
TGTGCCAGCACCGAATGGGGGGGGGATGAAAAACTGTTTTTT	CASTEWGGDEKLFF	TRBV5-4	TRBJ1-4	.	.
TGCGCCAGCAGCCCCGCGGAGGGGCCGACTGAAGCTTTCTTT	CASSPAEGPTEAFF	TRBV5-1	TRBJ1-1	.	.
TGTGCCAGTAGTCCTTTTCAGGGGAGCCAAGAGACCCAGTACTTC	CASSPFQGSQETQYF	TRBV19	TRBJ2-5	.	once
TGCGCCAGCAGCCCGTCCGCTGGACAGCCCACTGAGCCCCAGCATTTT	CASSPSAGQPTEPQHF	TRBV4-1	TRBJ1-5	.	once
TGTGCCAGCAGCTTAGCCCAGTGGGCGACAGAGAACAATGAGCAGTTCTTC	CASSLAQWATENNEQFF	TRBV7-6	TRBJ2-1	.	.
TGTGCCACCAGCAGAACCCTAGCGGTTCAAGAGACCCAGTACTTC	CATSRTLAVQETQYF	TRBV15	TRBJ2-5	TRBD2	.
TGTGCCAGCAGCTTAACCGGAGGCGACGGGGGGCGGTACACAGATACGCAGTATTTT	CASSLTGGDGGRYTDTQYF	TRBV7-9	TRBJ2-3	.	.
TGCAGCGTTGAGGGGGGACAGGGGGCCGCCGGGGAGCTGTTTTTT	CSVEGGQGAAGELFF	TRBV29-1	TRBJ2-2	TRBD1	.
TGTGCCAGCAGCCCCCGCGGGGCAGTTGAAGCTTTCTTT	CASSPRGAVEAFF	TRBV9	TRBJ1-1	.	.
TGTGCCAGCAGCTCCGAGACTTTCTTCATAGCTAACTATGGCTACACCTTC	CASSSETFFIANYGYTF	TRBV5-6	TRBJ1-2	.	.
TGTGCCAGCAGTGAAAGGGTAGCGGGGCTGAGGTACAATGAGCAGTTCTTC	CASSERVAGLRYNEQFF	TRBV6-1	TRBJ2-1	TRBD2	.
TGCGCCAGCAGCCCCACCGGGACAGAAAATCTTAATGAAAAACTGTTTTTT	CASSPTGTENLNEKLFF	TRBV5-1	TRBJ1-4	TRBD1	.